The 5 T cell receptor beta chains below come from one sample, sequenced in a study of blood T cell repertoires in COVID-19. Some clones are missing from TCRdb's copy, which holds only in-frame ones; the method was immunoSEQ multiplex PCR. This table holds 160,000 or so clones, about 80% found once. The sequenced sample consisted of peripheral blood. The receptor source for this set is a woman of 80 years or more with acute or convalescent COVID-19.

The V call is TRBV5-4, the J call TRBJ1-6; D remains unclear. The CDR3 is 15 amino acids. The germline V gene has CDR1 SGHNT and CDR2 YYREEE (reference sequence). V was shortened by 1 base and J by 0 bases, with 5 bases between the two germline ends. The CDR3 DNA reads as TGTGCCAGCAGCTTGCGGAGCTCCTATAATTCACCCCTCCACTTT. It yields the protein CASSLRSSYNSPLHF.

The chain joins TRBV5-1 to TRBJ2-1; 7 bases match TRBD1. V lost 0 bases and J lost 7; bases outside the gene matches: 7. Germline lookup yields CDR1 SGHRS and CDR2 YFSETQ. CDR3 length: 15 amino acids. The CDR3 protein is CASSLEGGQTNEQFF. CDR3 bases: TGCGCCAGCAGCTTGGAAGGGGGACAGACTAATGAGCAGTTCTTC.

V gene TRBV5-1 combines with J gene TRBJ1-2; possibly TRBD1 for D (6 bases). There are 14 residues in the CDR3. The V gene's germline CDR1 is SGHRS and CDR2 YFSETQ. V was cut by 4 bases and J by 8 bases, with 18 bases left in between. The CDR3 region has the DNA TGCGCCAGCAGCGTCGAGACAGGAGCTAGGGGCTACACCTTC. This encodes CASSVETGARGYTF.

The chain employs TRBV5-1 and TRBJ2-3; the D gene is possibly TRBD1 (5 bases). Per the germline V gene, CDR1 is SGHRS and CDR2 is YFSETQ. V lost 7 bases to trimming and J lost 0 bases, with 9 bases between them. The CDR3 runs 13 residues. CDR3 nucleotides: TGCGCCAGCCAGACAGCTAGCACAGATACGCAGTATTTT. It translates to CASQTASTDTQYF.

The chain is built from TRBV11-3 and TRBJ1-3; D is undetermined. V was pared by 2 bases and J by 0 bases, with 17 bases between. CDR3 length: 18 amino acids. CDR1 and CDR2 (germline): SGHNT, YENEEA. The CDR3: CASSLLFWRMHSGNTIYF. The CDR3 bases are TGTGCCAGCAGCTTATTGTTTTGGCGGATGCACTCTGGAAACACCATATATTTT. The complete variable domain, with remaining parts taken from reference TRBV11-3 and TRBJ1-3, reads EAGVVQSPRYKIIEKKQPVAFWCNPISGHNTLYWYLQNLGQGPELLIRYENEEAVDDSQLPKDRFSAERLKGVDSTLKIQPAELGDSAVYLCASSLLFWRMHSGNTIYFGEGSWLTVV.